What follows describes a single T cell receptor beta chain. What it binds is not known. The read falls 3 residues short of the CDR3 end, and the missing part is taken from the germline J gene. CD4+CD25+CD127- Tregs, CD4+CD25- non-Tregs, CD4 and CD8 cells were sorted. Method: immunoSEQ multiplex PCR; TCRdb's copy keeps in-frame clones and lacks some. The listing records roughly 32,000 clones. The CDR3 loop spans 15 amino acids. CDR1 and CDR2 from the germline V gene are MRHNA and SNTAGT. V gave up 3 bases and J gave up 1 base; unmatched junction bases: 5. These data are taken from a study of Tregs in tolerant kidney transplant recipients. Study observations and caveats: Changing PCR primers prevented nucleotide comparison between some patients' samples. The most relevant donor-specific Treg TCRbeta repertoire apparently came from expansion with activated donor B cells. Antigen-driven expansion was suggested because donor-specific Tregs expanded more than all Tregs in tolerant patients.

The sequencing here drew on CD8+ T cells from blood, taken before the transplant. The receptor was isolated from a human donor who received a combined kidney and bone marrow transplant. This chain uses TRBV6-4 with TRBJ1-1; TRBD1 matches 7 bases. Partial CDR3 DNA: TGTGCCAGCAGTGATACAGGGGCTGGGAACACTGAA. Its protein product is CASSDTGAGNTE. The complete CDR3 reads CASSDTGAGNTEAFF.